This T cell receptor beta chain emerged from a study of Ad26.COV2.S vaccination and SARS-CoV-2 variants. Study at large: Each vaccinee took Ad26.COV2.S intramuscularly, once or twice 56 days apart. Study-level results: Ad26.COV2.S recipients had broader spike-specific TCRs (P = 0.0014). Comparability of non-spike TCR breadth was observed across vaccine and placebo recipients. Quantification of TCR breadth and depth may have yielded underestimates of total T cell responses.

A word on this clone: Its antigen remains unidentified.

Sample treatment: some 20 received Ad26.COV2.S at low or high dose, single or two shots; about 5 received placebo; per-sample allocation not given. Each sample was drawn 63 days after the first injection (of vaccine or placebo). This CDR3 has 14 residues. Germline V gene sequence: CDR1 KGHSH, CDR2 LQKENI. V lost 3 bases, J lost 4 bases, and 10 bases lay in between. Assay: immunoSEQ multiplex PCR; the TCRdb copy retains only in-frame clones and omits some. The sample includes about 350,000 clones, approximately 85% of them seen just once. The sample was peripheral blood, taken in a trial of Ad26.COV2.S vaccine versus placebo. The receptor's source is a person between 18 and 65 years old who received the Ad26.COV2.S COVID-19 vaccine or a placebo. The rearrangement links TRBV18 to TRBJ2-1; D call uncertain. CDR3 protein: CASSPGNSYNEQFF. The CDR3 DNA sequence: TGTGCCAGCTCACCGGGGAATTCTTACAATGAGCAGTTCTTC.